This TCR beta chain was recorded in a study of blood T cell repertoires in COVID-19. Overall study context: In each case, the material was cDNA or gDNA derived from T cells, B-cell-depleted T cells, or PBMCs.

It was during active infection that Seattle patients were enrolled and then longitudinally followed. Germline CDR1 and CDR2: SGHNT and YENEEA. CDR3 length: 15 amino acids. V was cut by 3 bases and J by 0 bases, with 9 bases left in between. Authors' analysis steps: By means of reference gene primer amplification, nucleated cell counts were estimated. The repertoire was sequenced with immunoSEQ multiplex PCR; TCRdb's copy has only in-frame clones and lacks some. V, J and clone size are taken as reported in that table, and D and trimming were inferred from the DNA itself. Counted here are some 70,000 clones, about 88% occurring once; the ten biggest clones make up approximately 45%.

The TCR sequence derives from a woman aged 60-70 years with COVID-19, enrolled during active disease. The chain combines TRBV11-3 with TRBJ2-1, with D perhaps TRBD2 (6 bases). Sequenced sample: peripheral blood. CDR3: CASSLRGSSYNEQFF. For the CDR3, the DNA is TGTGCCAGCAGCTTGCGGGGAAGCTCCTACAATGAGCAGTTCTTC.